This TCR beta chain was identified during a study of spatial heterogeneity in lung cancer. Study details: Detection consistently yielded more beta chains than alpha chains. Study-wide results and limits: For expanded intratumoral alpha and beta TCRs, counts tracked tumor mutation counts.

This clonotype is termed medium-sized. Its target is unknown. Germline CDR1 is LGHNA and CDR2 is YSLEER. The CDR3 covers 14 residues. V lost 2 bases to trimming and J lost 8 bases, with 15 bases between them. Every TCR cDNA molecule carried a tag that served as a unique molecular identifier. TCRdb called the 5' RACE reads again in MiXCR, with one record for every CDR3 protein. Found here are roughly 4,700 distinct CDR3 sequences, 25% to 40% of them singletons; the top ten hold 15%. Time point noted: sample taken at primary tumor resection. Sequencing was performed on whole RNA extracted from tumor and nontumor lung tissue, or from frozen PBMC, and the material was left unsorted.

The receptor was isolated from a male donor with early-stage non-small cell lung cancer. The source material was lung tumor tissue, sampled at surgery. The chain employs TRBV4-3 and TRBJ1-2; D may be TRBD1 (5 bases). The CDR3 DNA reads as TGCGCCAGCAGCCAACGTACGGGGGATTGGGGCTACACCTTC. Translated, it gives CASSQRTGDWGYTF.